This T cell receptor (beta chain) was recovered during a study of blood T cells in healthy people across ages. Study-wide results and caveats: When one million T cells were used, diversity estimates were thought to be underestimates.

In the case of this clonotype: Its matching antigen is unknown. The germline gene is not matched at one end of the junction; a read error may be the cause.

The study isolated at least 7 million PBMCs from each sample. Looked up from germline, CDR1 is MDHEN and CDR2 is SYDVKM. The CDR3 runs to 16 residues. Through a sample-barcoded 5' primer and a J-beta primer mix, a second PCR was run for roughly 6 to 11 cycles. A template-switch adaptor containing 12 random nucleotides labeled each cDNA molecule. TCRdb called the 5' RACE reads again in MiXCR, with one record for every CDR3 protein. The table lists around 1,700,000 distinct CDR3 sequences, roughly 28% of them singletons. This TCR was sampled from a woman in her twenties or thirties in good health. The chain combines TRBV28 with TRBJ2-7; 9 positions agree with TRBD2. The J call may be incorrect, as the DNA end agrees better with TRBJ2-5. The specimen was blood. This CDR3 is CVSSLGSGGGQATQYF. The CDR3, as DNA: TGTGTCAGCAGTTTGGGTAGCGGGGGTGGACAGGCGACCCAGTACTTC.